This T cell receptor (beta chain) was recorded in a study of T cell responses to AZD1222 COVID-19 vaccine. Study-level points and caveats: Most donors were white British and more were female, and clonal diversity was possibly underestimated.

To note about this clone: Antigen specificity is unknown.

Assay: immunoSEQ multiplex PCR; the TCRdb copy retains only in-frame clones and omits some. Counted here are some 91,000 clones, roughly nine tenths occurring once; the ten biggest clones make up 10% to 15%. The germline V gene encodes CDR1 MDHEN and CDR2 SYDVKM. The junction had 0 bases not matched to a gene; V was cut back by 4 bases and J by 7 bases. CDR3 size: 13 residues. This clonotype was sampled from an adult in good health. The J gene is TRBJ1-5, the V gene TRBV28, with 11 nucleotides matching TRBD1. The material sequenced was peripheral blood, taken on day 0 of AZD1222 vaccination. The CDR3 region has the DNA TGTGCCAGCAGTTGGACAGGGGGCCAGCCCCAGCATTTT. Translation: CASSWTGGQPQHF.